Described below is a single T cell receptor (beta chain) sequence and its context. No antigen is known for it. The CDR3 loop spans 15 amino acids. Germline-derived CDR1 and CDR2 are WNHNN and SYGVQD (reference sequence). The ends lost 6 bases at V and 1 base at J; junction bases unmatched: 7. The patients chosen for sequencing had shown expansion of CD8+CD57+ cells (detected by flow cytometry). This sample stems from a study of CD8+CD57+ T cells in acquired aplastic anemia. Study-wide results and limits: Patients and controls shared about 27 CD8+ CDR3 sequences.

The template for TCR beta VDJ and CDR3 sequence profiling was genomic DNA. TCRdb passed the reads through MiXCR, listing each CDR3 protein once. The sample has about 180,000 distinct CDR3 sequences; roughly three fifths are singletons. The clonotype originates from a human donor with aplastic anemia. The chain combines TRBV10-1 with TRBJ1-1; TRBD1 matches 8 bases. The material sequenced was sorted CD4+, CD8+, or CD8+CD57+ T cells (not recorded which) from PBMCs. For the CDR3, the DNA is TGCGCCAGCAGCGTTCGACAGGGGAGGAACACTGAAGCTTTCTTT. Residues: CASSVRQGRNTEAFF.